These 24 T cell receptor beta chains came from one sample sequenced in a study of blood T cell repertoires in COVID-19. Clones were sequenced by immunoSEQ multiplex PCR, and TCRdb holds only the in-frame ones, with some missing. The repertoire holds around 270,000 clones, with around four fifths as singletons. The sample consisted of peripheral blood. These TCRs come from a man in his sixties with acute or convalescent COVID-19.

The rearrangement uses TRBV5-4 and TRBJ1-2; D gene ambiguous. The V end was cut by 2 bases, the J end by 8 bases, with 16 bases between. Germline V gives CDR1 SGHNT, CDR2 YYREEE (reference sequence). The CDR3 contains 14 residues. The DNA for the CDR3 is TGTGCCAGCAGCTTTAGAATTGGGTTGGAGGGCTACACCTTC. Translation gives CASSFRIGLEGYTF. The complete variable domain, with remaining parts taken from reference TRBV5-4 and TRBJ1-2, reads ETGVTQSPTHLIKTRGQQVTLRCSSQSGHNTVSWYQQALGQGPQFIFQYYREEENGRGNFPPRFSGLQFPNYSSELNVNALELDDSALYLCASSFRIGLEGYTFGSGTRLTVV.

This chain uses TRBV5-1 with TRBJ1-6; 8 bases agree with TRBD1. From germline, CDR1 is SGHRS and CDR2 YFSETQ. The CDR3 is made up of 16 amino acids. The V segment lost 5 bases and the J segment 4 bases; nucleotides outside the gene matches: 8. CDR3 nucleotide sequence: TGCGCCAGCAGAAGGAACAGGGGGACGTATAATTCACCCCTCCACTTT. Its translation is CASRRNRGTYNSPLHF.

The chain recombines TRBV6-6 with TRBJ2-5; D is ambiguous. This CDR3 region has 15 residues. Per the germline V gene, CDR1 is MNHNY and CDR2 is SVGAGI (reference sequence). The ends were cut back, 0 bases at V and 2 bases at J, with 10 bases in the middle. CDR3 bases: TGTGCCAGCAGTTACTCGAGGTTGAGACAAGAGACCCAGTACTTC. Protein sequence: CASSYSRLRQETQYF.

The V gene is TRBV20-1, the J gene TRBJ2-1; D may be TRBD2 (7 bases). The CDR3 runs to 14 residues. V lost 3 bases and J lost 6, with 15 bases in between. Germline V CDR1 and CDR2: DFQATT, SNEGSKA (reference sequence). The CDR3 loop reads CSASPGGPSNEQFF. DNA for the CDR3: TGCAGTGCTAGTCCCGGGGGGCCATCCAATGAGCAGTTCTTC.

V is TRBV27 and J is TRBJ2-3; 13 nucleotides align to TRBD2. The CDR3 is made up of 19 amino acids. Germline assignment: CDR1 MNHEY and CDR2 SMNVEV (reference sequence). The V gene end was trimmed by 1 base and the J gene end by 4 bases; junction bases not matched to a gene: 11. CDR3 bases: TGTGCCAGCAGTTTATACTCCGCGACTAGCGGGGGGATGGCAGATACGCAGTATTTT. It yields the protein CASSLYSATSGGMADTQYF.

This clone is a singleton in its sample. The rearrangement uses TRBV5-5 and TRBJ2-3; 7 bases match TRBD1. CDR1 is SGHKS and CDR2 is YYEKEE in the germline V gene (reference sequence). J gave up 2 bases and V 4 bases, and 7 bases lay outside the gene matches. This CDR3 contains 15 residues. The CDR3 nucleotides read TGTGCCAGCAGCGACCCGGGACAGATCACAGATACGCAGTATTTT. It specifies CASSDPGQITDTQYF.

The chain joins TRBV7-6 to TRBJ2-2; D may be TRBD2 (7 bases). Germline loops: CDR1 SGHVS, CDR2 FNYEAQ. Trimming left V 1 base short and J 2 bases short, with 14 bases between. There are 17 residues in the CDR3. The CDR3 here is CASSLVGGASNTGELFF. The CDR3 coding sequence is TGTGCCAGCAGCTTAGTTGGGGGGGCTAGCAACACCGGGGAGCTGTTTTTT.

The chain recombines TRBV19 with TRBJ2-2; TRBD1 agrees at 7 bases. J was trimmed by 4 bases and V by 9 bases; bases with no gene match: 8. CDR1 LNHDA and CDR2 SQIVND come from the germline V gene (reference sequence). This CDR3 is built from 14 residues. CDR3 residues: CASTQGPGTGELFF. The CDR3 bases are TGTGCCAGCACACAGGGGCCGGGCACCGGGGAGCTGTTTTTT.

This clone was recorded only once. The rearrangement joins TRBV25-1 to TRBJ1-2; 12 bases are a match to TRBD1. CDR3 length equals 15 residues. V trimming: 5 bases; J trimming: 11 bases; junction bases outside the gene matches: 12. Germline lookup yields CDR1 MGHDK and CDR2 SYGVNS. The CDR3 DNA reads TGTGCCAGCAGTAATACGCTCCCGGGACAGGGGGCATACACCTTC. Protein product: CASSNTLPGQGAYTF.

The chain links TRBV15 to TRBJ2-1, with 8 bases identical to TRBD2. After removal of 5 bases from V and 3 bases from J, the junction contained 9 bases not matched to a gene. The germline V gene has CDR1 LNHNV and CDR2 YYDKDF (reference sequence). This CDR3 has 16 amino acids. CDR3 loop: CATSPRGGPYYNEQFF. For the CDR3, the DNA is TGTGCCACCAGCCCCCGGGGGGGGCCTTACTACAATGAGCAGTTCTTC. Looking up the rest from reference TRBV15 and TRBJ2-1 gives the full variable domain: DAMVIQNPRYQVTQFGKPVTLSCSQTLNHNVMYWYQQKSSQAPKLLFHYYDKDFNNEADTPDNFQSRRPNTSFCFLDIRSPGLGDTAMYLCATSPRGGPYYNEQFFGPGTRLTVL.

This clone showed up just once. This chain joins TRBV15 and TRBJ1-2, with D possibly being TRBD1 (6 bases). Germline CDR1 and CDR2: LNHNV and YYDKDF (reference sequence). Trimming shortened V by 0 bases and J by 4 bases, and 12 bases separated the two germline ends. The CDR3 sequence is 15 residues long. Here the CDR3 reads CATSRDVGQGYGYTF. The CDR3 DNA is TGTGCCACCAGCAGAGATGTGGGACAAGGCTATGGCTACACCTTC.

The rearrangement uses TRBV7-2 and TRBJ2-7; TRBD2 might be the D (6 bases). CDR1 and CDR2 (germline): SGHTA, FQGNSA. The CDR3 is 14 residues long. V gave up 3 bases and J gave up 3 bases, with 12 bases separating them. CDR3 sequence: CASSFSRGIYEQYF. DNA for the CDR3: TGTGCCAGCAGCTTTTCACGGGGGATCTACGAGCAGTACTTC. Looking up the rest from reference TRBV7-2 and TRBJ2-7 gives the full variable domain: GAGVSQSPSNKVTEKGKDVELRCDPISGHTALYWYRQSLGQGLEFLIYFQGNSAPDKSGLPSDRFSAERTGGSVSTLTIQRTQQEDSAVYLCASSFSRGIYEQYFGPGTRLTVT.

This clone was seen only a few times. V is TRBV7-9 and J is TRBJ2-7; D remains ambiguous. Deletions cut 5 bases from V and 2 bases from J, with 13 bases between. Germline CDR1 reads SEHNR; CDR2 reads FQNEAQ (reference sequence). The CDR3 consists of 14 residues. DNA for the CDR3: TGTGCCAGCAGCCCGCCCGGAGATACCTACGAGCAGTACTTC. This gives the protein CASSPPGDTYEQYF.

The chain recombines TRBV14 with TRBJ1-2, with D tentatively TRBD1 (6 bases). The V gene lost 4 bases and the J gene lost 6 bases, with 12 bases spanning the gap. The CDR3 extends over 13 amino acids. CDR1 SGHDN and CDR2 FVKESK come from the germline V gene. DNA of the CDR3: TGTGCCAGCAGCCCCCGGACAGTCGATGGCTACACCTTC. It yields the protein CASSPRTVDGYTF.

CDR3 coding DNA: TGTGCCAGCAGCTTGGAACAGGGGGCCCCATACGAGCAGTACTTC. This encodes CASSLEQGAPYEQYF. The chain combines TRBV5-4 with TRBJ2-7; the match to TRBD1 covers 9 bases. Germline V gene lookup returns CDR1 SGHNT and CDR2 YYREEE (reference sequence). The CDR3 runs to 15 residues. Trimming at V came to 0 bases and at J to 4 bases, leaving 5 bases not matched to a gene.

The rearrangement uses TRBV3-1 (or the pseudogene TRBV3-2) and TRBJ2-2; maybe TRBD1 (6 bases). Germline loops: CDR1 LGHDT, CDR2 YNNKEL (reference sequence). This CDR3 spans 14 amino acids. V lost 2 bases and J 5 bases, leaving 9 bases between the germline ends. The CDR3 DNA reads TGTGCCAGCAGCCAACAGGGGAGTACCGGGGAGCTGTTTTTT. This codes for CASSQQGSTGELFF.

This clone appeared a single time. The junction departs from the called germline gene at one end, perhaps through a read error. The CDR3 region has the DNA TGTGCTAGCAGCCTAACTAGCGGGGCTACCGAGGAGCAGTACTTC. It codes for CASSLTSGATEEQYF. The genes are TRBV7-7 and TRBJ2-7; 10 bases are a match to TRBD2. The CDR3 is 15 residues long. CDR1 SSHAT and CDR2 FNYEAQ come from the germline V gene (reference sequence).

The chain recombines TRBV6-5 with TRBJ2-7; possibly TRBD1 for D (6 bases). Per germline, CDR1 MNHEY and CDR2 SVGAGI. CDR3 length: 13 residues. Trimming removed 1 base at V and 6 bases at J, with 10 bases between. The CDR3 loop reads CASSYYREGEQYF. DNA of the CDR3: TGTGCCAGCAGTTACTACAGGGAAGGCGAGCAGTACTTC.

This sequence joins TRBV19 and TRBJ1-4, with TRBD1 identical over 9 bases. The CDR3 consists of 15 residues. CDR1 and CDR2 from the germline V gene are LNHDA and SQIVND (reference sequence). J was trimmed by 7 bases and V by 5 bases; bases with no gene match: 8. The CDR3 DNA is TGTGCCAGTAGTTCACAGGGGGCGAGGAGTGAAAAACTGTTTTTT. Its protein is CASSSQGARSEKLFF.

The chain links TRBV7-6 to TRBJ1-1; 8 positions agree with TRBD1. Per germline, CDR1 SGHVS and CDR2 FNYEAQ. V trimming: 5 bases; J trimming: 2 bases; junction bases outside the gene matches: 7. This CDR3 has 15 amino acids. CDR3 nucleotides: TGTGCCAGCAGCGCCTTGACAGGGGTCAACACTGAAGCTTTCTTT. This gives the protein CASSALTGVNTEAFF. The entire variable domain, with the rest obtained from reference TRBV7-6 and TRBJ1-1, is as follows: GAGVSQSPRYKVTKRGQDVALRCDPISGHVSLYWYRQALGQGPEFLTYFNYEAQQDKSGLPNDRFSAERPEGSISTLTIQRTEQRDSAMYRCASSALTGVNTEAFFGQGTRLTVV.

The genes are TRBV24-1 and TRBJ2-1, with TRBD2 as a possible D gene (6 bases). The CDR3 contains 16 residues. V lost 4 bases to trimming and J lost 5 bases, with 17 bases between them. Germline assignment: CDR1 KGHDR and CDR2 SFDVKD. The CDR3 loop is CATSDGGVKGHNEQFF. CDR3 DNA sequence: TGTGCCACCAGTGACGGCGGGGTTAAAGGCCACAATGAGCAGTTCTTC.

In its sample, this clone was seen a few times. The rearrangement uses TRBV4-3 and TRBJ2-1, with 13 nucleotides matching TRBD2. Germline V gene data show CDR1 as LGHNA and CDR2 as YSLEER. V gave up 0 bases and J gave up 5 bases; unmatched junction bases: 4. This CDR3 spans 17 amino acids. CDR3 DNA sequence: TGCGCCAGCAGCCAAGATTTCGGGACTAGCGGGAACAATGAGCAGTTCTTC. It specifies CASSQDFGTSGNNEQFF.

This sequence joins TRBV9 and TRBJ2-1; tentatively, D is TRBD2 (6 bases). Trimming pared 4 bases from V and 8 bases from J, leaving 16 bases between. The CDR3 is 14 residues long. Looked up from germline, CDR1 is SGDLS and CDR2 is YYNGEE. CDR3 residues: CASSSRGILHEQFF. CDR3 DNA: TGTGCCAGCAGCTCCCGGGGGATACTGCATGAGCAGTTCTTC. Full variable domain (missing parts from reference TRBV9 and TRBJ2-1): DSGVTQTPKHLITATGQRVTLRCSPRSGDLSVYWYQQSLDQGLQFLIQYYNGEERAKGNILERFSAQQFPDLHSELNLSSLELGDSALYFCASSSRGILHEQFFGPGTRLTVL.

The rearrangement uses TRBV28 and TRBJ1-2, with 10 bases lining up with TRBD1. CDR3 size: 13 residues. Germline-derived CDR1 and CDR2 are MDHEN and SYDVKM. J was trimmed by 8 bases and V by 5 bases; bases with no gene match: 5. The CDR3 region has the DNA TGTGCCAGCAGTAATGACAGGGGGCTCGGCTACACCTTC. Protein sequence: CASSNDRGLGYTF.